Sequencing of this T cell receptor beta chain was carried out in a study of T-cell reconstitution after alpha-beta-depleted transplantation in children. Notes on the study in general: There were reportedly several hundred expanded graft clones from which alpha-beta T cells came about two months after transplant.

The germline V gene has CDR1 MNHNY and CDR2 SVGAGI (reference sequence). Trimming removed 2 bases at V and 1 base at J, with 5 bases between. The CDR3 is 13 residues long. Unique molecular identifiers were incorporated during preparation of the TCRbeta library. TCRdb re-derived calls from the PCR reads in MiXCR, one entry per CDR3 protein. This sample yields 700,000 to 950,000 distinct CDR3 sequences, of which roughly 15% are seen a single time; roughly 5% belongs to the top ten. This clonotype was seen ten or more times. Its specificity is unknown. The clonotype was recovered from a male patient aged 10-17 years who had a stem cell transplant for acute lymphoblastic leukemia, so the T cells may come from the graft donor. The chain recombines TRBV6-6 with TRBJ1-1; D not certain. The material was PBMCs, mostly from graft donor cells, obtained 360 days after TCRalphabeta/CD19-depleted stem cell transplant. The CDR3 sequence: CASSYPRNTEAFF. CDR3 coding DNA: TGTGCCAGCAGTTACCCACGGAACACTGAAGCTTTCTTT.